The 9 T cell receptor beta chains below were found in one sample sequenced in a study of CD4+ T cells in melanoma. Sequencing was performed with immunoSEQ multiplex PCR; in TCRdb, only in-frame clones are kept and a portion is missing. Altogether 20,000 to 25,000 clones are present, roughly 87% being singletons, with the ten largest covering 3.6%. The specimen was cells from a culture (not recorded whether cultured in vitro). The origin of the receptors is a human donor with melanoma.

The chain uses TRBV5-1 and TRBJ1-3; D gene unclear. In germline, CDR1 is SGHRS, CDR2 YFSETQ. The CDR3 runs 16 residues. V was cut by 1 base and J by 0 bases, with 11 bases left in between. CDR3 amino acids: CASSLTDLSSGNTIYF. CDR3 nucleotides: TGCGCCAGCAGCTTGACAGACCTAAGCTCTGGAAACACCATATATTTT.

The V and J genes are TRBV2 and TRBJ2-2, with 8 bases matching TRBD1. Germline values: CDR1 SNHLY, CDR2 FYNNEI. The CDR3 length is 15 residues. With V trimmed by 7 bases and J by 8 bases, 12 bases remained unmatched. The CDR3 DNA follows: TGTGCCAGCACCACAGGGGGTCGGGATCGGGGGGAGCTGTTTTTT. Translating gives CASTTGGRDRGELFF.

The J gene is TRBJ2-1, the V gene TRBV11-3; 16 nucleotides match TRBD2. With 5 bases clipped from V and 12 bases from J, the junction kept 7 bases outside the gene matches. The CDR3 is 15 residues long. Per the germline V gene, CDR1 is SGHNT and CDR2 is YENEEA. CDR3 residues: CASSPSGLAGGLQFF. The CDR3 nucleotides are TGTGCCAGCAGCCCATCGGGACTAGCGGGGGGGCTGCAGTTCTTC.

The chain has TRBV6-5 and TRBJ2-7, with TRBD1 identical over 7 bases. The CDR3 extends over 12 amino acids. Germline V lookup: CDR1 MNHEY, CDR2 SVGAGI. Trimming removed 8 bases from V and 6 bases from J; junction bases left unmatched: 7. CDR3 DNA sequence: TGTGCCAGCCGGGACAGTGCCTCCGAGCAGTACTTC. This translates into CASRDSASEQYF.

The genes are TRBV19 and TRBJ1-5, with D unclear. CDR1 is LNHDA and CDR2 is SQIVND in the germline V gene (reference sequence). V was cut by 5 bases and J by 6 bases, with 8 bases left in between. CDR3 length: 12 residues. CDR3: CASSPTGQPQHF. As DNA, the CDR3 is TGTGCCAGTAGTCCTACGGGTCAGCCCCAGCATTTT.

The chain carries TRBV6-5 and TRBJ2-3, with TRBD2 matching over 8 bases. V dropped 6 bases and J dropped 4; count of bases not matched to a gene: 6. Germline V lookup: CDR1 MNHEY, CDR2 SVGAGI. The CDR3 sequence is 14 residues long. CDR3 DNA sequence: TGTGCCAGCAGCCCTCGGGGGGGATCAGATACGCAGTATTTT. Translating gives CASSPRGGSDTQYF.

This rearrangement joins TRBV19 to TRBJ2-1; D might be TRBD1 or TRBD2, each matching 6 bases. From germline, CDR1 is LNHDA and CDR2 SQIVND (reference sequence). Trimming took 3 bases from V and 6 from J, leaving 12 bases between them. The CDR3 contains 14 residues. The CDR3 loop is CASSILGGLNEQFF. As DNA, the CDR3 is TGTGCCAGTAGTATCTTAGGGGGGCTCAATGAGCAGTTCTTC.

This chain connects TRBV12-5 to TRBJ1-1; TRBD1 might be the D (5 bases). CDR3 size: 15 residues. Trimming removed 6 bases from V and 2 bases from J, with 16 bases in between. Germline CDR1 and CDR2: LGHNT and FRNRAP. The CDR3 is CASGLGVGGNTEAFF. In nucleotides, the CDR3 is TGTGCTAGTGGGCTAGGGGTCGGAGGAAACACTGAAGCTTTCTTT. The full variable domain, completed using reference TRBV12-5 and TRBJ1-1, is DARVTQTPRHKVTEMGQEVTMRCQPILGHNTVFWYRQTMMQGLELLAYFRNRAPLDDSGMPKDRFSAEMPDATLATLKIQPSEPRDSAVYFCASGLGVGGNTEAFFGQGTRLTVV.

The chain uses TRBV9 and TRBJ1-3, with a tentative D call TRBD1 (6 bases). Germline V CDR1 and CDR2: SGDLS, YYNGEE. V was clipped by 0 bases and J by 0 bases, with 13 bases between them. The CDR3 has 17 amino acids. The DNA for the CDR3 is TGTGCCAGCAGCGTAGTGGGGGCCGGATTCTCTGGAAACACCATATATTTT. It specifies CASSVVGAGFSGNTIYF.